The clone carrying this T cell receptor beta chain was counted many times. Its target is not known. Noted time point: persistent/refractory GD, antithyroid drugs over 5 years with positive TRAb. PBMCs were the source of the RNA used for TCR sequencing. The patients were enrolled through endocrinology in Xi'an, China. This entry belongs to a study of regulatory T cells in long-lasting Graves disease. Study-wide findings and caveats: Whereas new patients shared about a thousand public clonotypes, persistent patients shared more, at 2,500 to 3,500. Persistent Graves' patients had lower TCR diversity than newly diagnosed ones.

The TCR beta library used iRepertoire HTBI primers with Arm-PCR amplification of CDR3. TCRdb redid the calling of the multiplex PCR reads with MiXCR, one entry per CDR3 protein. The sample shows about 430,000 distinct CDR3 sequences, around 20% of them seen only once. The CDR3 contains 12 residues. CDR1 and CDR2 (germline): ENHRY, SYGVKD. After removal of 10 bases from V and 0 bases from J, the junction contained 2 bases not matched to a gene. This chain links TRBV10-3 with TRBJ2-5; the match to TRBD2 covers 7 bases. Material: peripheral blood mononuclear cells (PBMCs), obtained when the disease was refractory, from a patient treated with antithyroid drugs. The sequence came from a female donor with Graves disease. The CDR3, as DNA: TGTGCCACCGGGACTAACCAAGAGACCCAGTACTTC. It specifies CATGTNQETQYF.